This T cell receptor beta chain was identified in a study of beta chain features in type 1 diabetes. For the study at large: Comparable age, gender and cell yields were observed in patients relative to healthy donors.

As to this clone: The antigen remains unidentified.

General observations from the study: Shortening that was moderate but significant affected the TCRB CDR3s of Type 1 diabetes patients in all four CD4+ subsets. High-TCR-expressing cells could be over-represented by cDNA sequencing.

The authors reverse transcribed all of the isolated RNA, so sequencing captured expressed TCRB transcripts. Assay used: immunoSEQ multiplex PCR; TCRdb lists only in-frame clones, some missing. The sample holds about 660,000 clones, over 12% seen once. The CDR3 totals 12 residues. V dropped 3 bases and J dropped 4 bases, with 7 bases sitting between them. CDR1 is LNHDA, CDR2 SQIVND, per germline (reference sequence). The J gene is TRBJ2-7, the V gene TRBV19; D call uncertain. The specimen sequenced was naive CD4+ T cells from blood. The receptor's source is a man younger than 30 with type 1 diabetes. This chain's CDR3 is CASSILGYEQYF. CDR3 in DNA: TGTGCCAGTAGTATTTTGGGGTACGAGCAGTACTTC.